These 24 T cell receptor beta chains originate from one sample sequenced in a study of Ad26.COV2.S vaccination and SARS-CoV-2 variants. Here immunoSEQ multiplex PCR was the method, and the copy in TCRdb shows in-frame clones only, minus some. Of just over 350,000 clones in the sample, 92% were seen once. The specimen comprised peripheral blood, sampled after recovery from COVID-19. Source of these receptors: a human donor who had recovered from COVID-19.

The rearrangement uses TRBV6-4 and TRBJ2-1; 7 bases fit TRBD2. The CDR3 has 15 residues. The J segment lost 3 bases and the V segment lost 3 bases, leaving 5 bases of the junction unmatched. CDR1 is MRHNA and CDR2 is SNTAGT in the germline V gene. CDR3 bases: TGTGCCAGCAGTGAGGGGGGGAGGAGCTACAATGAGCAGTTCTTC. Its translation: CASSEGGRSYNEQFF.

V gene TRBV10-3 combines with J gene TRBJ2-3, with TRBD1 as a possible D gene (5 bases). The length of the CDR3 is 13 residues. In germline, CDR1 is ENHRY, CDR2 SYGVKD. V lost 8 bases, J lost 4 bases, and 13 bases lay in between. The DNA of the CDR3 is TGTGCCATCGGCTCAGGGTCCGCAGATACGCAGTATTTT. This encodes CAIGSGSADTQYF.

The V gene is TRBV18, the J gene TRBJ1-1; D is unresolved. Trimming shortened V by 3 bases and J by 1 base, and 6 bases separated the two germline ends. This CDR3 comprises 13 residues. Germline CDR1 and CDR2: KGHSH and LQKENI. The CDR3 sequence: CASSPSGNTEAFF. The CDR3 bases are TGTGCCAGCTCACCGAGTGGGAACACTGAAGCTTTCTTT.

CDR3 sequence: CASSLGDYGYTF. The CDR3 DNA reads TGTGCCAGCAGCTTAGGGGACTATGGCTACACCTTC. The chain employs TRBV7-8 and TRBJ1-2; D remains unclear. This CDR3 is built from 12 residues. Trimming cost V 1 base and J 3 bases, with 3 bases left between them. Germline CDR1 is SGHVS and CDR2 is FQNEAQ.

This clone appeared once. CDR3 sequence reads: CASSDRTATNEKLFF. The DNA for the CDR3 is TGTGCCAGTAGTGATCGGACAGCAACTAATGAAAAACTGTTTTTT. V and J are TRBV19 and TRBJ1-4; a weak D match, TRBD1 (6 bases). Germline V gene sequence: CDR1 LNHDA, CDR2 SQIVND (reference sequence). The germline V and J ends were trimmed by 5 bases and 0 bases, with 10 bases remaining between them. The CDR3 contains 15 residues. The full variable domain, in which reference TRBV19 and TRBJ1-4 provide the parts outside the CDR3, is DGGITQSPKYLFRKEGQNVTLSCEQNLNHDAMYWYRQDPGQGLRLIYYSQIVNDFQKGDIAEGYSVSREKKESFPLTVTSAQKNPTAFYLCASSDRTATNEKLFFGSGTQLSVL.

V gene TRBV7-9 combines with J gene TRBJ2-3; D may match TRBD1 or TRBD2 (6 bases each). Trimming removed 0 bases from V and 6 bases from J, with 10 bases in between. The CDR3 covers 14 residues. Germline V lookup: CDR1 SEHNR, CDR2 FQNEAQ (reference sequence). The CDR3 loop reads CASSLAGGRDTQYF. CDR3 sequence (DNA): TGTGCCAGCAGCTTAGCCGGGGGCCGGGATACGCAGTATTTT.

This chain joins TRBV2 and TRBJ2-1; no definite D call. The germline V gene encodes CDR1 SNHLY and CDR2 FYNNEI. V was trimmed by 4 bases and J by 7 bases, leaving 2 bases between them. The CDR3 sequence is 10 residues long. CDR3 loop: CASSVNEQFF. For the CDR3, the DNA is TGTGCCAGCAGTGTTAATGAGCAGTTCTTC. Combining the CDR3 with reference TRBV2 and TRBJ2-1 gives the whole variable domain EPEVTQTPSHQVTQMGQEVILRCVPISNHLYFYWYRQILGQKVEFLVSFYNNEISEKSEIFDDQFSVERPDGSNFTLKIRSTKLEDSAMYFCASSVNEQFFGPGTRLTVL.

The chain combines TRBV29-1 with TRBJ2-3, with 8 bases that match TRBD2. V was clipped by 2 bases and J by 4 bases; unmatched bases: 5. This CDR3 comprises 14 residues. Germline V gene data show CDR1 as SQVTM and CDR2 as ANQGSEA. For the CDR3, the DNA is TGCAGCGTTGAACCCGGGGGGGCCGCAGATACGCAGTATTTT. Translated, it gives CSVEPGGAADTQYF.

CDR3 nucleotides: TGTGCCAGCATTCTGACAGGGGGCACCTCTGGGGCCAACGTCCTGACTTTC. Amino acid sequence: CASILTGGTSGANVLTF. This rearrangement joins TRBV2 to TRBJ2-6; 10 nucleotides align to TRBD1. V shed 7 bases and J 0 bases; nucleotides not matched to a gene: 6. The CDR3 totals 17 residues. In germline, CDR1 is SNHLY, CDR2 FYNNEI.

Comment on this clone: Other DNA sequences in the same sample also yield this CDR3. V is TRBV12-5 and J is TRBJ1-6; D is perhaps TRBD1 (6 bases). Germline V CDR1 and CDR2: LGHNT, FRNRAP. Deletions cut 6 bases from V and 8 bases from J, with 17 bases between. This CDR3 has 15 residues. CDR3 bases: TGTGCTAGTGGGGGGGCGGGGGGCGCTGATTCACCCCTCCACTTT. It is translated as CASGGAGGADSPLHF.

This chain links TRBV7-8 with TRBJ2-1; a possible D gene is TRBD1 (5 bases). The CDR3 loop spans 14 amino acids. The germline CDR1 and CDR2 sequences are SGHVS and FQNEAQ. Trimming took off 7 bases at V and 5 bases at J, with 15 bases between the two ends. The CDR3 protein is CASTHQGEHNEQFF. CDR3 bases: TGTGCCAGCACCCACCAGGGCGAGCACAATGAGCAGTTCTTC.

In its sample, this clone was seen once. J is TRBJ1-1 and V is TRBV3-1 (or the pseudogene TRBV3-2), with 9 bases aligning to TRBD1. CDR1 is LGHDT, CDR2 YNNKEL, per germline (reference sequence). The CDR3 loop spans 15 amino acids. Unmatched junction bases numbered 5, after V lost 4 bases and J lost 2 bases. The CDR3 region is CASSPGTGKNTEAFF. In DNA, the CDR3 is TGTGCCAGCAGCCCTGGGACAGGGAAAAACACTGAAGCTTTCTTT.

The sample holds one count of this clone. This sequence joins TRBV5-1 and TRBJ2-1; TRBD2 matches at 12 bases. Germline CDR1 is SGHRS and CDR2 is YFSETQ. The CDR3 extends over 18 amino acids. The junction had 8 bases not matched to a gene; V was cut back by 0 bases and J by 4 bases. The CDR3 sequence is CASSLASGGEGWYNEQFF. The CDR3 region has the DNA TGCGCCAGCAGCTTGGCTAGCGGGGGGGAAGGTTGGTACAATGAGCAGTTCTTC.

As regards this clone: At one boundary the junction diverges from the germline segment, which might be a read error. The CDR3 spells CASSTAPGQGIPYAQYF. In DNA, the CDR3 is TGTGCCAGCAGCACAGCACCGGGACAGGGTATACCCTACGCGCAGTACTTC. This sequence joins TRBV5-5 and TRBJ2-7, with 9 bases matching TRBD1. The CDR3 runs to 17 residues. CDR1 is SGHKS and CDR2 is YYEKEE in the germline V gene (reference sequence). Supplemented by reference TRBV5-5 and TRBJ2-7, the full variable domain reads DAGVTQSPTHLIKTRGQQVTLRCSPISGHKSVSWYQQVLGQGPQFIFQYYEKEERGRGNFPDRFSARQFPNYSSELNVNALLLGDSALYLCASSTAPGQGIPYAQYFGPGTRLTVT.

The CDR3 sequence: CASSEVSVEGRFLGNQPQHF. The CDR3 nucleotides read TGTGCCAGCAGTGAAGTCTCCGTCGAGGGACGTTTTCTCGGTAATCAGCCCCAGCATTTT. This rearrangement joins TRBV2 to TRBJ1-5; D is perhaps TRBD1 (5 bases). This CDR3 spans 20 amino acids. Germline values: CDR1 SNHLY, CDR2 FYNNEI. With 1 base removed from V and 4 bases from J, the gap between germline ends came to 26 bases.

V and J are TRBV11-2 and TRBJ2-2; 7 bases align to TRBD2. Germline lookup yields CDR1 SGHAT and CDR2 FQNNGV. After removal of 1 base from V and 4 bases from J, the junction contained 6 bases not matched to a gene. The CDR3 runs 16 residues. Written as DNA, the CDR3 is TGTGCCAGCAGCTTAGGAGTATCGGGAGGCACCGGGGAGCTGTTTTTT. Amino acids: CASSLGVSGGTGELFF.

V is TRBV10-3 and J is TRBJ2-7; D is uncertain. The CDR3 covers 12 residues. The V end was cut by 3 bases, the J end by 2 bases, with 5 bases between. Germline CDR1 ENHRY, CDR2 SYGVKD. The chain's CDR3 is CAISELTYEQYF. Here the CDR3 DNA reads TGTGCCATCAGTGAATTAACCTACGAGCAGTACTTC.

The V gene is TRBV5-1, the J gene TRBJ2-1, with D possibly being TRBD2 (6 bases). V gave up 6 bases and J gave up 2 bases, with 12 bases separating them. Germline V gives CDR1 SGHRS, CDR2 YFSETQ. The CDR3 covers 14 residues. The chain's CDR3 is CASNGGFTYNEQFF. The CDR3 DNA follows: TGCGCCAGCAATGGAGGGTTCACCTACAATGAGCAGTTCTTC.

The chain uses TRBV12-3 or TRBV12-4 and TRBJ1-1; the D is unclear. The CDR3 loop spans 13 amino acids. V was clipped by 6 bases and J by 0 bases, with 8 bases between them. This CDR3 reads CASRPLLNTEAFF. The CDR3 bases are TGTGCCAGCAGACCCCTACTGAACACTGAAGCTTTCTTT.

The chain has TRBV29-1 and TRBJ2-7, with TRBD1 matching over 7 bases. The CDR3 loop spans 14 amino acids. CDR1 SQVTM and CDR2 ANQGSEA come from the germline V gene. The J segment lost 1 base and the V segment lost 6 bases, leaving 9 bases of the junction unmatched. The CDR3 bases are TGCAGCGTAATCCGGGACAGCGGTTCCTACGAGCAGTACTTC. Translation gives CSVIRDSGSYEQYF.

V is TRBV7-2 and J is TRBJ2-3; tentative D call: TRBD1 (6 bases). The germline gives CDR1 SGHTA, CDR2 FQGNSA. The CDR3 totals 15 residues. Between the trimmed V and J ends, which lost 4 bases and 7 bases, there was a span of 18 bases. As DNA, the CDR3 is TGTGCCAGCAGCTATGTGGGGGCCGCGAGGAATACGCAGTATTTT. It codes for CASSYVGAARNTQYF.

The chain employs TRBV5-1 and TRBJ1-3; possible D gene TRBD1, 5 bases. Trimming took off 3 bases at V and 4 bases at J, with 17 bases between the two ends. CDR1 and CDR2 from the germline V gene are SGHRS and YFSETQ. The CDR3 consists of 16 residues. Here the CDR3 reads CASSSPIGGGGNTIYF. Here the CDR3 DNA reads TGCGCCAGCAGCTCCCCAATCGGGGGTGGGGGAAACACCATATATTTT.

Only one count was recorded for this clone. The J gene is TRBJ1-1, the V gene TRBV9, with TRBD1 identical over 7 bases. The germline V gene encodes CDR1 SGDLS and CDR2 YYNGEE. V was clipped by 0 bases and J by 2 bases; unmatched bases: 4. The CDR3 sequence is 15 residues long. The CDR3 DNA is TGTGCCAGCAGCGTAGACGGACAGGCCAACACTGAAGCTTTCTTT. Its translation: CASSVDGQANTEAFF.

This clone is a singleton in its sample. The rearrangement links TRBV14 to TRBJ1-2; maybe TRBD1 (6 bases). Germline V CDR1 and CDR2: SGHDN, FVKESK. V was cut by 0 bases and J by 4 bases, with 12 bases left in between. The CDR3 contains 15 residues. DNA for the CDR3: TGTGCCAGCAGCCAAGAGGCAGGGGCGGGCTATGGCTACACCTTC. It specifies CASSQEAGAGYGYTF.